This TCR beta chain was documented in a study of technical replicates of blood from a few donors. This clone has a single count. The CDR3 has 12 amino acids. Germline trimming cut 7 bases from V and 3 bases from J; bases unmatched to any gene: 5. CDR1 SQVTM and CDR2 ANQGSEA come from the germline V gene. Here immunoSEQ multiplex PCR was the method, and the copy in TCRdb shows in-frame clones only, minus some. The sample holds approximately 81,000 clones; 90% to 97% are singletons and the top ten take around 0.2%. Specimen: T cells isolated from PBMCs. The chain uses TRBV29-1 and TRBJ2-7; the match to TRBD1 covers 8 bases. The TCR sequence derives from a human donor in good health. The CDR3 spells CSGQGAHYEQYF. The CDR3 coding sequence is TGCAGCGGGCAGGGGGCTCACTACGAGCAGTACTTC.